This T cell receptor (beta chain) was found in a study of T cells in women clearing cervical HPV infection. To note about this clone: Antigen unknown. The DNA ends 3 residues before the CDR3 does, and the rest of the CDR3 is filled in from the germline J gene.

The CDR3 has 13 amino acids. Trimming shortened V by 5 bases and J by 3 bases, and 13 bases separated the two germline ends. CDR1 GTSNPN and CDR2 SVGIG come from the germline V gene (reference sequence). Profiling relied on immunoSEQ multiplex PCR, and the TCRdb table lists in-frame clones only, not all of them. Recorded for this sample: tens of thousands of clones. Whole-study findings and limits: TRBV6-7 relative abundance averaged roughly 0.099% in cases and around 0.17% in controls.

The sequencing input was blood buffy coat. The TCR was taken from a woman aged 18 to 75 with a cervical HPV16 infection that either progressed to CIN3+ or cleared (not recorded which). V gene TRBV30 combines with J gene TRBJ1-1; D unclear. CDR3 amino acids: CAWAVQRHTEAFF. The sequenced part of the CDR3 DNA is TGTGCCTGGGCAGTACAGAGGCACACTGAA.